The present entry profiles one T cell receptor beta chain with its context. What it recognizes is unknown. The sequenced cases were selected for having the highest brain T cell transcript signatures. TCRdb's copy holds only in-frame clones and misses some; the assay was immunoSEQ multiplex PCR. Found here are about 20,000 clones, approximately 94% of them singletons; the top ten hold roughly 6.7%. CDR3 size: 13 residues. V was trimmed by 4 bases and J by 5 bases, leaving 8 bases between them. Germline lookup yields CDR1 MGHRA and CDR2 YSYEKL. This entry belongs to a study of brain T cells in children with intractable seizures. Study outcomes and limitations: Viral specificity was inferred only from CDR3 similarity; HCMV serostatus was unknown. Pre- and post-surgery blood differed in depth, so pre-surgery absences may be undersampling.

The clonotype comes from a boy younger than 18 with focal cortical dysplasia and intractable seizures. The chain couples TRBV4-1 to TRBJ2-2; D gene unclear. Sample: peripheral blood, taken at surgery. CDR3 loop: CASSPLSTGELFF. The CDR3 coding sequence is TGCGCCAGCAGCCCCCTCTCTACCGGGGAGCTGTTTTTT.